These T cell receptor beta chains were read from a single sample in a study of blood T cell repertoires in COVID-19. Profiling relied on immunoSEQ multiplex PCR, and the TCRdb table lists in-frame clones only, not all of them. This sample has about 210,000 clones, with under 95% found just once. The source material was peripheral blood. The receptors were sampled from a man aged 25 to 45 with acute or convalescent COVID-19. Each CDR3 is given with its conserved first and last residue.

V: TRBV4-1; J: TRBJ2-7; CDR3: CASSDGTGPDEQYF
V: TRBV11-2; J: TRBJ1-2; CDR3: CASSLSQGLGYGYTF
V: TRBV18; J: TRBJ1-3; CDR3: CASSRTDSSGNTIYF
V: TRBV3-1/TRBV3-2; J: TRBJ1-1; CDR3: CASSHLTQGQTFF
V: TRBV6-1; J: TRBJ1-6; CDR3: CASSEGTDNSPLHF
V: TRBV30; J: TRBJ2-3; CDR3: CAWSRGLGADTQYF
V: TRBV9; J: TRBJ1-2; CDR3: CASSAGTSSGYTF
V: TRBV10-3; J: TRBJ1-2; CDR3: CAISDSTGAREGYTF
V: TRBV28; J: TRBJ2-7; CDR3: CASSWGQYEQYF
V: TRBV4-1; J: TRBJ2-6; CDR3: CASSQEGGARANVLTF
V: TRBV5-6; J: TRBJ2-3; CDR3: CASSLGGHTDTQYF
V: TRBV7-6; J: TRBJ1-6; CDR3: CASSSIPGTGVNSPLHF
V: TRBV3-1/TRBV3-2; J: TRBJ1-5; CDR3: CASSQQGKNQPQHF